The T cell receptor beta chain under discussion was sequenced for a study of beta chain features in type 1 diabetes. Study-wide findings and caveats: The study found fewer insertions and more deletions at VDJ junctions in type 1 diabetes patients.

After removal of 3 bases from V and 4 bases from J, the junction contained 5 bases not matched to a gene. There are 15 residues in the CDR3. Germline CDR1 and CDR2: SEHNR and FQNEAQ (reference sequence). Every bit of the isolated RNA underwent reverse transcription, so sequencing read expressed TCRB transcripts. About 3.57 million reads, on average, came from each naive, central memory and regulatory T cell sample. Sequencing was performed with immunoSEQ multiplex PCR; in TCRdb, only in-frame clones are kept and a portion is missing. Found here are 680,000 or so clones, around a sixth of them singletons; the top ten hold about 0.087%. There are a few counts of this clone. The antigen remains undetermined.

Sequencing was performed on naive CD4+ T cells from blood. The rearrangement joins TRBV7-9 to TRBJ2-1, with 8 bases lining up with TRBD2. The receptor comes from a man aged 18 to 29 in good health. CDR3 loop: CASSFILAGYNEQFF. The CDR3 DNA follows: TGTGCCAGCAGCTTTATCTTAGCGGGATACAATGAGCAGTTCTTC.